The clone carrying this TCR beta chain was observed a handful of times. Its specificity is unknown. The sample originates from a study of vaccination and CD4 T cells after COVID-19. Whole-study findings and limits: Post-infection sampling omitted early timepoints and covered relatively few convalescent patients.

The germline gives CDR1 MDHEN, CDR2 SYDVKM. V lost 6 bases and J lost 2; bases outside the gene matches: 6. The CDR3 has 14 amino acids. Cultured CD4+ T cells had their DNA profiled by the Oncomine TCR Beta short-read assay. Genomic DNA was taken out of cultured CD4+ T cells by extraction. Using its own MiXCR run on the PCR reads, TCRdb lists one record per CDR3 protein. This table has about 9,500 distinct CDR3 sequences, about 34% appearing once. As to treatment: roughly nine-day PBMC culture with coronavirus spike peptide pools or control peptides (ViraFEST assay). From the unexposed donor, CD4+ T cells were collected ahead of the COVID-19 pandemic (2011-2018). From the approximately 10-day cultures, CD4+ T cells were isolated by negative selection.

The chain carries TRBV28 and TRBJ1-2; TRBD1 matches at 7 bases. The sequenced sample consisted of CD4+ T cells from blood, cultured in vitro. This TCR came from a human donor in good health. This CDR3 is CASRKQGRNYGYTF. Written as DNA, the CDR3 is TGTGCCAGCAGAAAACAGGGGAGAAACTATGGCTACACCTTC.